These T cell receptor beta chains were read from a single sample in a study of a mutant IDH1 vaccine in newly diagnosed glioma. Clones were read by immunoSEQ multiplex PCR, and TCRdb kept only the in-frame ones, dropping some. The data contain under 75,000 clones, 75% to 95% of them singletons. Sequenced here: PBMCs, sampled from a glioma patient treated with radiotherapy, temozolomide or both. The receptors here all came from a man aged 45-60 years with glioma. Both conserved end residues are part of each CDR3. D genes are given only for firm matches. Clone size appears in some rows only: once, few, many, or a class for an expanded clone.

cdr3_aa: CASSLGSGGGYEQYF; cdr3_nt: TGCGCCAGCAGCTTGGGGAGCGGGGGCGGCTACGAGCAGTACTTC; j_call: TRBJ2-7; v_call: TRBV5-1; d_call: TRBD2; clone_size: -; cdr3_length: 15
cdr3_aa: CASSGRLNTEAFF; cdr3_nt: TGTGCCAGCAGCGGCAGGTTGAACACTGAAGCTTTCTTT; j_call: TRBJ1-1; v_call: TRBV5-4; d_call: -; clone_size: -; cdr3_length: 13
cdr3_aa: CASSSRGGGSYNSPLHF; cdr3_nt: TGCGCCAGCAGCTCCAGGGGAGGGGGCTCCTATAATTCACCCCTCCACTTT; j_call: TRBJ1-6; v_call: TRBV5-1; d_call: -; clone_size: -; cdr3_length: 17
cdr3_aa: CSGASGTSGGRFLFF; cdr3_nt: TGCAGCGGGGCCTCGGGGACTAGCGGGGGGAGGTTTCTGTTCTTC; j_call: TRBJ2-1; v_call: TRBV29-1; d_call: TRBD2; clone_size: -; cdr3_length: 15
cdr3_aa: CSASPNTEAFF; cdr3_nt: TGCAGTGCTAGTCCCAACACTGAAGCTTTCTTT; j_call: TRBJ1-1; v_call: TRBV20-1; d_call: -; clone_size: -; cdr3_length: 11
cdr3_aa: CASSSIWGKKLFF; cdr3_nt: TGTGCCAGCAGCTCGATATGGGGGAAAAAACTGTTTTTT; j_call: TRBJ1-4; v_call: TRBV5-8; d_call: -; clone_size: once; cdr3_length: 13
cdr3_aa: CASSSGLAGQTYEQYF; cdr3_nt: TGTGCCAGCAGCTCGGGACTAGCGGGACAAACCTACGAGCAGTACTTC; j_call: TRBJ2-7; v_call: TRBV7-2; d_call: TRBD2; clone_size: -; cdr3_length: 16
cdr3_aa: CASSPRQTNTEAFF; cdr3_nt: TGTGCCAGTAGTCCGAGACAGACGAACACTGAAGCTTTCTTT; j_call: TRBJ1-1; v_call: TRBV19; d_call: -; clone_size: -; cdr3_length: 14
cdr3_aa: CATSSGRTGNTIYF; cdr3_nt: TGTGCCACCAGCTCAGGGAGGACTGGAAACACCATATATTTT; j_call: TRBJ1-3; v_call: TRBV15; d_call: -; clone_size: -; cdr3_length: 14
cdr3_aa: CSVVGGYTGELFF; cdr3_nt: TGCAGCGTTGTTGGGGGGTACACCGGGGAGCTGTTTTTT; j_call: TRBJ2-2; v_call: TRBV29-1; d_call: -; clone_size: -; cdr3_length: 13
cdr3_aa: CASTYIRGGTEAFF; cdr3_nt: TGTGCCAGCACCTACATTAGAGGGGGCACTGAAGCTTTCTTT; j_call: TRBJ1-1; v_call: TRBV6-5; d_call: -; clone_size: -; cdr3_length: 14
cdr3_aa: CASSKGLALEQYF; cdr3_nt: TGTGCCAGCAGTAAGGGACTAGCCTTGGAGCAGTACTTC; j_call: TRBJ2-7; v_call: TRBV27; d_call: TRBD2; clone_size: -; cdr3_length: 13
cdr3_aa: CASSRGGSYTF; cdr3_nt: TGTGCCAGCAGCCGGGGCGGGAGCTACACCTTC; j_call: TRBJ1-2; v_call: TRBV6-6; d_call: -; clone_size: -; cdr3_length: 11
cdr3_aa: CASSADGLGGYTF; cdr3_nt: TGTGCCAGCAGCGCCGACGGGCTAGGTGGCTACACCTTC; j_call: TRBJ1-2; v_call: TRBV9; d_call: -; clone_size: -; cdr3_length: 13